These 21 T cell receptor beta chains were sequenced from one sample in a study of blood T cell repertoires in COVID-19. Repertoires were generated with immunoSEQ multiplex PCR, while TCRdb's copy carries only in-frame clones and drops some. The sample lists about 200,000 clones, about 85% seen once, with 7.9% in the top ten. Specimen: peripheral blood. The receptors come from a woman of 80 years or more with acute or convalescent COVID-19.

The rearrangement joins TRBV18 to TRBJ1-1; no clear D. The CDR3 runs 15 residues. The V gene lost 3 bases and the J gene lost 1 base, with 12 bases spanning the gap. CDR1 KGHSH and CDR2 LQKENI come from the germline V gene. This chain's CDR3 is CASSPTRAENTEAFF. Written as DNA, the CDR3 is TGTGCCAGCTCACCTACGCGAGCGGAGAACACTGAAGCTTTCTTT.

The chain employs TRBV3-1 (or the pseudogene TRBV3-2) and TRBJ1-3; D remains unclear. The CDR3 runs to 16 residues. V was clipped by 10 bases and J by 1 base, with 20 bases between them. CDR1 and CDR2 from the germline V gene are LGHDT and YNNKEL (reference sequence). CDR3 residues: CATGLYEGLSGNTIYF. The CDR3 DNA is TGTGCCACCGGCCTTTATGAGGGCTTGTCTGGAAACACCATATATTTT.

The chain carries TRBV4-2 and TRBJ2-4; weak D call: TRBD1 (5 bases). The V and J ends lost 0 bases and 6 bases respectively, with 15 bases between them. The CDR3 spans 16 residues. CDR1 LGHNA and CDR2 YNFKEQ come from the germline V gene. The CDR3 here is CASSQDWEGVGNIQYF. The CDR3 DNA follows: TGTGCCAGCAGCCAAGATTGGGAAGGGGTCGGAAACATTCAGTACTTC.

The rearrangement links TRBV7-9 to TRBJ2-3, with TRBD2 matching over 13 bases. The V segment lost 5 bases and the J segment 6 bases; nucleotides outside the gene matches: 5. CDR1 is SEHNR and CDR2 is FQNEAQ in the germline V gene (reference sequence). The CDR3 has 15 residues. CDR3 residues: CASSRTSGRVDTQYF. The CDR3 nucleotides are TGTGCCAGCAGCCGAACTAGCGGGAGGGTGGATACGCAGTATTTT.

The chain recombines TRBV7-3 with TRBJ2-3; TRBD1 agrees at 9 bases. This CDR3 is built from 15 residues. Germline loops: CDR1 SGHTA, CDR2 FQGTGA. Trimming removed 5 bases from V and 4 bases from J; junction bases left unmatched: 7. CDR3 nucleotides: TGTGCCAGCAGCAACCCGGGACAGGGCTCAGATACGCAGTATTTT. Translated: CASSNPGQGSDTQYF.

This clone was recorded once. V is TRBV15 and J is TRBJ2-3, with D possibly TRBD2 on 5 matching bases. Germline V CDR1 and CDR2: LNHNV, YYDKDF (reference sequence). V was cut by 0 bases and J by 6 bases, with 16 bases left in between. The CDR3 loop spans 16 amino acids. In DNA form, the CDR3 reads TGTGCCACCAGCAGAGATCGGGGTGGCACGGGGGATACGCAGTATTTT. Residues: CATSRDRGGTGDTQYF.

In its sample, this clone was seen a few times. This chain joins TRBV10-3 and TRBJ1-5; D gene unclear. The germline V and J ends were trimmed by 6 bases and 7 bases, with 16 bases remaining between them. Germline V gene data show CDR1 as ENHRY and CDR2 as SYGVKD. This CDR3 is 14 amino acids long. CDR3 nucleotide sequence: TGTGCCATCAGCCGGGAGGCCATGGGGCAGCCCCAGCATTTT. This encodes CAISREAMGQPQHF.

The gene calls are TRBV5-1 and TRBJ1-5; the match to TRBD1 covers 7 bases. Germline CDR1 SGHRS, CDR2 YFSETQ. J gave up 7 bases and V 4 bases, and 11 bases lay outside the gene matches. This CDR3 region has 15 residues. In nucleotides, the CDR3 is TGCGCCAGCAGCCTAGGTTTAACAGGGGACCAGCCCCAGCATTTT. The encoded protein is CASSLGLTGDQPQHF. The whole variable domain, remainder taken from reference TRBV5-1 and TRBJ1-5, is KAGVTQTPRYLIKTRGQQVTLSCSPISGHRSVSWYQQTPGQGLQFLFEYFSETQRNKGNFPGRFSGRQFSNSRSEMNVSTLELGDSALYLCASSLGLTGDQPQHFGDGTRLSIL.

Worth noting for this clone: Other DNA sequences in this sample translate to the same CDR3. The V and J genes are TRBV18 and TRBJ2-3; D ambiguous. The V end lost 2 bases, the J end lost 5 bases, and 5 bases lay between the germline ends. Germline assignment: CDR1 KGHSH and CDR2 LQKENI. This CDR3 has 12 amino acids. CDR3 sequence reads: CASSPAGDTQYF. DNA for the CDR3: TGTGCCAGCTCACCAGCAGGAGATACGCAGTATTTT.

J is TRBJ2-1 and V is TRBV9, with 9 bases matching TRBD2. The germline gives CDR1 SGDLS, CDR2 YYNGEE. Unmatched junction bases numbered 3, after V lost 2 bases and J lost 3 bases. The CDR3 length is 15 residues. CDR3 sequence reads: CASSVNSGSYNEQFF. DNA for the CDR3: TGTGCCAGCAGCGTTAATAGCGGGAGCTACAATGAGCAGTTCTTC.

In DNA form, the CDR3 reads TGTGCCAGCAGCCCCCCAGGGGCCGGAGAGACCCAGTACTTC. This codes for CASSPPGAGETQYF. V gene TRBV3-1 (or the pseudogene TRBV3-2) combines with J gene TRBJ2-5; tentative D call: TRBD1 (6 bases). Trimming left V 4 bases short and J 4 bases short, with 13 bases between. Germline CDR1 reads LGHDT; CDR2 reads YNNKEL (reference sequence). The CDR3 has 14 residues.

The rearrangement links TRBV5-8 to TRBJ2-1; 11 bases are a match to TRBD2. J was trimmed by 1 base and V by 0 bases; bases with no gene match: 12. Germline V gives CDR1 SGHTS, CDR2 YDEGEE. The CDR3 sequence is 20 residues long. CDR3 residues: CASSLGPGQRLAGSYNEQFF. DNA for the CDR3: TGTGCCAGCAGCTTGGGACCGGGACAGAGACTAGCGGGGTCCTACAATGAGCAGTTCTTC. The full variable domain, in which reference TRBV5-8 and TRBJ2-1 provide the parts outside the CDR3, is EAGVTQSPTHLIKTRGQQATLRCSPISGHTSVYWYQQALGLGLQFLLWYDEGEERNRGNFPPRFSGRQFPNYSSELNVNALELEDSALYLCASSLGPGQRLAGSYNEQFFGPGTRLTVL.

This clone has just one count. The chain carries TRBV28 and TRBJ2-7; D is possibly TRBD2 (6 bases). The CDR3 loop spans 13 amino acids. Germline CDR1 MDHEN, CDR2 SYDVKM. V lost 7 bases, J lost 4 bases, and 14 bases lay in between. CDR3 residues: CASKGGGFYEQYF. Written as DNA, the CDR3 is TGTGCCAGCAAAGGTGGAGGGTTTTACGAGCAGTACTTC.

This clone was counted a few times. The chain recombines TRBV4-2 with TRBJ1-2; no definite D call. Looked up from germline, CDR1 is LGHNA and CDR2 is YNFKEQ. V lost 0 bases and J lost 2, with 7 bases in between. The CDR3 extends over 14 amino acids. CDR3 residues: CASSQEFRNYGYTF. The CDR3 DNA is TGTGCCAGCAGCCAAGAATTCAGAAACTATGGCTACACCTTC.

The DNA of the CDR3 is TGTGCCACCAGCAGAGATCTAGCGGGATCATATGGAGGACTCCTACCCTACGAGCAGTACTTC. Amino acid sequence: CATSRDLAGSYGGLLPYEQYF. The chain has TRBV15 and TRBJ2-7; 9 bases are shared with TRBD2. The germline V gene encodes CDR1 LNHNV and CDR2 YYDKDF (reference sequence). The CDR3 has 21 residues. With 0 bases clipped from V and 2 bases from J, the junction kept 20 bases outside the gene matches.

This rearrangement joins TRBV29-1 to TRBJ1-1; no reliable D call. Germline CDR1 reads SQVTM; CDR2 reads ANQGSEA. CDR3 length: 13 amino acids. V was clipped by 0 bases and J by 5 bases, with 10 bases between them. This CDR3 reads CSVEEVPETEAFF. The CDR3 region has the DNA TGCAGCGTTGAAGAAGTACCGGAGACTGAAGCTTTCTTT.

The chain joins TRBV10-1 to TRBJ2-7; the D is unclear. V was pared by 3 bases and J by 0 bases, with 6 bases between. This CDR3 contains 13 residues. Germline-derived CDR1 and CDR2 are WNHNN and SYGVQD (reference sequence). CDR3 nucleotide sequence: TGCGCCAGCAGTGACCACAGCTCCTACGAGCAGTACTTC. Translated, it gives CASSDHSSYEQYF.

V is TRBV5-4 and J is TRBJ2-3; 7 nucleotides agree with TRBD1. CDR1 and CDR2 from the germline V gene are SGHNT and YYREEE (reference sequence). This CDR3 region has 13 residues. J was trimmed by 4 bases and V by 4 bases; bases with no gene match: 3. This CDR3 reads CASSSTGADTQYF. DNA of the CDR3: TGTGCCAGCAGCAGTACAGGGGCAGATACGCAGTATTTT.

V usage is TRBV5-4 and J usage is TRBJ1-2; 7 bases map to TRBD1. CDR3 length equals 16 residues. The V segment lost 0 bases and the J segment 4 bases; nucleotides outside the gene matches: 9. Germline V gene data show CDR1 as SGHNT and CDR2 as YYREEE (reference sequence). In nucleotides, the CDR3 is TGTGCCAGCAGCTTGGCCTCCCAGGGGGGTGTCTATGGCTACACCTTC. This gives the protein CASSLASQGGVYGYTF.

The chain couples TRBV7-2 to TRBJ2-2; D remains unclear. The V gene's germline CDR1 is SGHTA and CDR2 FQGNSA. Trimming stripped 2 bases from V and 2 bases from J, with 6 bases between. The length of the CDR3 is 14 residues. The CDR3 protein is CASSLIHNTGELFF. CDR3 sequence (DNA): TGTGCCAGCAGCTTAATCCATAACACCGGGGAGCTGTTTTTT.

This chain links TRBV6-5 with TRBJ2-1; 10 bases line up with TRBD2. Trimming removed 3 bases from V and 10 bases from J; junction bases left unmatched: 3. The CDR3 runs to 13 residues. Germline V lookup: CDR1 MNHEY, CDR2 SVGAGI. For the CDR3, the DNA is TGTGCCAGCAGTTATCTACTAGCGGGGGAGCAGTTCTTC. This encodes CASSYLLAGEQFF.